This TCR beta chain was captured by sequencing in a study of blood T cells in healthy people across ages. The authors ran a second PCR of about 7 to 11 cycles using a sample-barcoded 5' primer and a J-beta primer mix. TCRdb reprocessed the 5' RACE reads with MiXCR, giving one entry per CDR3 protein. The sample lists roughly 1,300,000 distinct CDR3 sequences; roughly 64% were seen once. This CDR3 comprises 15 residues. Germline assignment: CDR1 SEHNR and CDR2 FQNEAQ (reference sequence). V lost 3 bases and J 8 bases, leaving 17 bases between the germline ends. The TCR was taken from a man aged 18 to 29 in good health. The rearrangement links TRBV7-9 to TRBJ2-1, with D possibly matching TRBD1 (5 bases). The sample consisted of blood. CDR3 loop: CASSFARSGMDEQFF. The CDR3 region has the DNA TGTGCCAGCAGCTTTGCGAGGTCAGGGATGGATGAGCAGTTCTTC.